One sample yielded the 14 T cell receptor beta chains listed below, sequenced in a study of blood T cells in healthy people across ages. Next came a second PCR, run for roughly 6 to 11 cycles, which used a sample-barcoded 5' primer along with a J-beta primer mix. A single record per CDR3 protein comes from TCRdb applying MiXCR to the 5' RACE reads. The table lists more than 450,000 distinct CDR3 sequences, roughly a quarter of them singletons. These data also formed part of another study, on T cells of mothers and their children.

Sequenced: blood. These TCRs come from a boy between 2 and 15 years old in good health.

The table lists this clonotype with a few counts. The CDR3 region has the DNA TGTGCCAGTAGTATATCCGGTGGGGGCGGTCAGCCCCAGCATTTT. This encodes CASSISGGGGQPQHF. This chain links TRBV19 with TRBJ1-5, with TRBD1 as a possible D gene (6 bases). The CDR3 sequence is 15 residues long. Germline CDR1 LNHDA, CDR2 SQIVND (reference sequence). V dropped 2 bases and J dropped 6 bases, with 14 bases sitting between them.

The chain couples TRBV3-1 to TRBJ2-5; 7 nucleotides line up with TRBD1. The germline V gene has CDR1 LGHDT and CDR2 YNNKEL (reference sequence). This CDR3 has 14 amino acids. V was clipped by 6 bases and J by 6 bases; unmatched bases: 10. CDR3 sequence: CASSATGVRQTQYF. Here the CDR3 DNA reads TGTGCCAGCAGTGCTACAGGGGTTAGGCAGACCCAGTACTTC.

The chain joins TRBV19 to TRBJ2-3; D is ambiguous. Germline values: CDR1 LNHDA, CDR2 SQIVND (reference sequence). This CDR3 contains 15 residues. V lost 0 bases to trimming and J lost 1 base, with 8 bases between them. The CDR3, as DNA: TGTGCCAGTAGTATAGAGGACGGACGCACAGATACGCAGTATTTT. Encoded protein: CASSIEDGRTDTQYF. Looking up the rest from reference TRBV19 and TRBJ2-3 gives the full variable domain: DGGITQSPKYLFRKEGQNVTLSCEQNLNHDAMYWYRQDPGQGLRLIYYSQIVNDFQKGDIAEGYSVSREKKESFPLTVTSAQKNPTAFYLCASSIEDGRTDTQYFGPGTRLTVL.

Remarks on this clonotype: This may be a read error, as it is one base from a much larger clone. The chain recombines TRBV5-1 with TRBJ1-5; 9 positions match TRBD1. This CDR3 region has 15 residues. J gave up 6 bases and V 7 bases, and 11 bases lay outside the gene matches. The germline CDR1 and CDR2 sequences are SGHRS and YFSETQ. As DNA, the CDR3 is TGCGCCAGCTGCCCGGGACAGGGAGAGGGTCAGCCCCAGCATTTT. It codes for CASCPGQGEGQPQHF.

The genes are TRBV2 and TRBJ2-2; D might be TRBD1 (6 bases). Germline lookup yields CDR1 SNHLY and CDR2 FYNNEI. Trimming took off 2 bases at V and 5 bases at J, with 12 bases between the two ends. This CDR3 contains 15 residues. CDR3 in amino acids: CASSETGWSTGELFF. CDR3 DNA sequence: TGTGCCAGCAGTGAAACAGGGTGGAGTACCGGGGAGCTGTTTTTT.

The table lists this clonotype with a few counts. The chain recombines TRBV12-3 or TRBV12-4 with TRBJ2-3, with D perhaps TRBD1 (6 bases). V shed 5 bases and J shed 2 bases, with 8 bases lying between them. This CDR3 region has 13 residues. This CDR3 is CASSGDNTDTQYF. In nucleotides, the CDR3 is TGTGCCAGCAGTGGGGACAACACAGATACGCAGTATTTT.

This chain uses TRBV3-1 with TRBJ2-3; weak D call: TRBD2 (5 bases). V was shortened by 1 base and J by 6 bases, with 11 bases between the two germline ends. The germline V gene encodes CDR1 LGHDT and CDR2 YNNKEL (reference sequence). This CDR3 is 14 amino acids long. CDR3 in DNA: TGTGCCAGCAGCCAAGCGAGGCGCGGGGATACGCAGTATTTT. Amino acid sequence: CASSQARRGDTQYF.

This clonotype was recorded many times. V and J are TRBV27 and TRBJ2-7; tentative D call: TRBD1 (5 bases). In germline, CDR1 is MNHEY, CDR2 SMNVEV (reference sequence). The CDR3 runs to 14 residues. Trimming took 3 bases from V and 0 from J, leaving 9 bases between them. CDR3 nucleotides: TGTGCCAGCAGTTTGGCAGGGTACTCCTACGAGCAGTACTTC. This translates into CASSLAGYSYEQYF.

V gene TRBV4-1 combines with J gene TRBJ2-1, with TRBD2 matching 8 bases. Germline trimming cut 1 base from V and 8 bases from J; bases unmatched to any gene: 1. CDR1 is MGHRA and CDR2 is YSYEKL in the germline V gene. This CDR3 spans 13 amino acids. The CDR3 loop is CASSQVGLDEQFF. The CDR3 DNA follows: TGCGCCAGCAGCCAAGTGGGACTAGATGAGCAGTTCTTC.

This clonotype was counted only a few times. The CDR3 is CSVEDRLTGELFF. CDR3 bases: TGCAGCGTTGAAGATCGGCTAACCGGGGAGCTGTTTTTT. The chain has TRBV29-1 and TRBJ2-2; the D is unclear. The CDR3 has 13 amino acids. V was clipped by 0 bases and J by 5 bases, with 7 bases between them. In germline, CDR1 is SQVTM, CDR2 ANQGSEA.

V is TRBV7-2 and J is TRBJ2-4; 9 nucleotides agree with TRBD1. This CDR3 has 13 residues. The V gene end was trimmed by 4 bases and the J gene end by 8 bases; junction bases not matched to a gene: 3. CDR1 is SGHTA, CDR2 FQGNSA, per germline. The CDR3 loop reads CASSSDRGDIQYF. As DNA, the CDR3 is TGTGCCAGCAGCTCCGACAGGGGGGACATTCAGTACTTC.

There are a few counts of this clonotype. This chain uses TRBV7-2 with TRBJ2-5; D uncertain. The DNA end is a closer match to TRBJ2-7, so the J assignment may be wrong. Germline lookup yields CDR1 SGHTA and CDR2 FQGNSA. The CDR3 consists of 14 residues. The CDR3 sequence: CASSPNVGPYEQYF. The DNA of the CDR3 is TGTGCCAGCAGCCCCAACGTAGGTCCCTACGAGCAGTACTTC.

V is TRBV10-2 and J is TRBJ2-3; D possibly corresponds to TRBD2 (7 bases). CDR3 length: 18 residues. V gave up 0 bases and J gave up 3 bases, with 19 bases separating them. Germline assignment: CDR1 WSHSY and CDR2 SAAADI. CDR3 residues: CASSESISVGGLTDTQYF. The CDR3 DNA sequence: TGCGCCAGCAGTGAGTCGATTTCGGTGGGGGGGCTGACAGATACGCAGTATTTT.

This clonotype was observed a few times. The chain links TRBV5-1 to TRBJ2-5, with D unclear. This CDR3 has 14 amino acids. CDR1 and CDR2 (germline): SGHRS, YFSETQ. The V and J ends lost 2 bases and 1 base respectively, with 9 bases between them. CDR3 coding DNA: TGCGCCAGCAGCTTTGGATATTCCCAAGAGACCCAGTACTTC. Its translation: CASSFGYSQETQYF.